This T cell receptor beta chain was identified in a study of monozygotic twins with inflammatory bowel disease (dated by TCRdb to 2018 to 2020). Notes on the research overall: The complete study included about 28 monozygotic twin pairs: 19 IBD-discordant Danish pairs and nine German pairs, of which four were IBD-concordant and five were IBD-discordant. The search for disease-associated traits relied mainly on comparing IBD patients with their genetically identical healthy co-twins within discordant pairs. Each individual had, on average, about 151 000 unique TCRalpha sequences and 181 000 unique TCRbeta sequences available for analysis. What the authors observed across the whole study: Repertoire similarity did not differ between concordant and discordant twins, which could be due to limited statistical power. IBD patients had lower TCRbeta repertoire diversity, measured by the inverse Simpson index, than their healthy co-twins. No single strong signal or clonotype linked to IBD turned up in the results, so the idea that one exists was not supported. Different T cell subtypes could not be distinguished in the analysis. Because patients were on differing immunosuppressive treatments, the repertoires may have picked up extra background noise and inter-individual variability. Compared with healthy twins, IBD patients had fewer clonotypes in common with other individuals, a difference most pronounced in patients showing signs of disease activity.

From each donor, a roughly 2.5 ml peripheral blood sample was collected into PAXgene tubes and stored at -80 degrees C. Without T cell sorting, total RNA was isolated from whole blood using the PAXgene blood miRNA kit on an automated QIAcube. Peripheral blood from monozygotic twin pairs concordant or discordant for inflammatory bowel disease was subjected to deep TCRalpha and TCRbeta repertoire profiling with unique molecular barcoding. Smoking habits were recorded for all twin pairs, and each individual was classified as a current, former or never smoker. CDR1 is given as LGHNT and CDR2 as FRNRAP, both from the germline V gene. The CDR3 goes from the cysteine to the phenylalanine over 17 residues. DNA is not on record. Points on this clonotype: Its antigen has not been determined.

The library was obtained by 5' RACE. Each TCR library was prepared from around 3,400 ng of total RNA. For each sample, cDNA synthesis with SMARTScribe reverse transcriptase was split into eight separate reactions. During cDNA synthesis, template switching was used to introduce unique molecular identifiers that contained a 6-nucleotide sample barcode. TCRalpha and TCRbeta cDNA was amplified by two nested PCRs of 16 and 9 cycles, with bead purification after each PCR. Before amplification, the cDNA was treated with uracil DNA-glycosylase and purified using the QIAquick PCR purification kit. In the second PCR, Illumina TruSeq-compatible adapters and sample-specific barcodes were added. Library quality and concentration were assessed using TapeStation and Qubit, and about 5 ng of each library was pooled. Pooled libraries were sequenced on an Illumina HiSeq2500 single-index Rapid Run with 2 x 100 bp reads and custom sequencing primers. As for the original processing: UMI-based consensus assembly with MiGEC version 1.2.6 was used to correct PCR and sequencing errors. MiXCR version 2.1.1 handled V(D)J alignment, clonotype assembly and CDR3 extraction. To normalise gene usage, clonotype sharing and MAIT/NKT TCR abundance, the top 1000, 10 000 and 20 000 clonotypes in each sample were analysed. After downsampling to 27 000 UMIs, diversity was calculated as the inverse Simpson index using the vegan R package. Statistical testing used paired Mann-Whitney U tests on the discordant twin pairs and applied Benjamini-Hochberg correction for multiple testing. TCRdb reprocessed the sequencing reads and holds a single record per CDR3 protein sequence, with no DNA. What appears here as the V and J calls and clone size reflects TCRdb's work, not the paper's. This sample's clone table shows about 300,000 distinct CDR3 sequences. The top ten clonotypes cover 5.6% of the sample.

Sequencing input: blood. The TCR comes from a human donor with ulcerative colitis or Crohn's disease, or a healthy co-twin of an affected twin (not recorded which). The V and J genes are TRBV12-5 and TRBJ1-1. Here the CDR3 is given as CASGLVALLQPNTEAFF.